This T cell receptor (beta chain) was profiled in a study of identifying expanded T cells in peripheral blood (dated by TCRdb to the late 2010s). Study-level background: Four technical replicates, made by sequencing separate aliquots from the same pool of genomic DNA, were compared pairwise. What the work shows at the level of the full study, not this receptor alone: Across all healthy-donor time intervals, the beta-binomial model significantly cut both the number of clones called differentially abundant and the false-positive rate. The binomial model flagged 0.9 to 1.5 differentially abundant clones between technical replicates, compared with 15 to 17 over around two weeks and roughly 19 over about 4 weeks. The authors expected that biological variance in healthy repertoires might rise further over much longer intervals, such as months to years. Variance in clone template counts between two-week samples significantly increased with total template count across all healthy donors.

TCRbeta CDR3 regions were profiled with the immunoSEQ Assay using bias-controlled multiplex PCR amplification of genomic DNA. As for how the authors treated the data: The absolute abundance of each unique TCRbeta CDR3 region was quantified after sequences were collapsed and filtered. Differential abundance was tested with a binomial (Fisher-equivalent) model and with a beta-binomial model adding time-dependent variance fitted from healthy donors. Clones with fewer than 5 combined templates were excluded, and clones with Benjamini-Hochberg FDR below 0.01 were called differentially abundant. Using the form v = (b*log(k)+a)^2, the beta-binomial variance was modeled as a function of the total template count across the two samples. Entries here come from immuneACCESS through TCRdb and include only in-frame sequences with V and J called. Some clones fail to appear in such tables; in the studies checked, an unresolved V gene covers under half of the shortfall, and the cause of the remainder is unknown. That table supplies the V and J calls and clone size; D and trimming were determined from the DNA. This sample lists approximately 63,000 clones; around 87% were detected once. Under 5% of the sample comes from the top ten.

From the cysteine up to the phenylalanine, the CDR3 has a length of 16 residues. Of all the DNA, just the CDR3 is kept, 48 bases in frame from base 1. In the germline V gene, CDR1 corresponds to LGHNA and CDR2 to YSLEER. V is cut by 1 base and J by 6 bases, and the space between the germline ends is 15 bases. During the collection period, no infections or other immune events were recorded for the healthy donors. To calibrate time-dependent variance in a beta-binomial model of T-cell clone differential abundance, blood repertoires from healthy donors were used as a training cohort. The training cohort was composed of approximately ten healthy donors, 3 female and 7 male. The donors were between roughly 29 and 65 years old, with an average age of roughly 40 years. Whole blood from each healthy donor was obtained from a commercial supplier and was collected at three time points around 15 days apart. Genomic DNA was extracted from unsorted whole blood for immunosequencing.

A word on this clone: Its antigen is not yet known. Per-nucleotide qualities are absent, and no much larger clonotype sits a single base away.

The sequence came from a person aged 18 to 75 in good health. The chain links TRBV4-3 with TRBJ1-4; a tentative D match to TRBD1 spans 5 bases. Material for sequencing was blood. The nucleotide sequence is TGCGCCAGCAGCCAAGGTACCGGGGCAGCGTATGAAAAACTGTTTTTT. This codes for CASSQGTGAAYEKLFF.